The 23 T cell receptor beta chains listed next were all sequenced from one sample in a study of spatial heterogeneity in lung cancer. A single record per CDR3 protein comes from TCRdb applying MiXCR to the 5' RACE reads. The repertoire holds roughly 75,000 distinct CDR3 sequences, with roughly 13% as singletons. Time point defined: sample taken at primary tumor resection. Whole RNA was taken from tumor, nontumor lung or frozen PBMC; it was then sequenced unsorted. Sequenced here: PBMCs, sampled at surgery. The source is a male donor with early-stage non-small cell lung cancer.

This clonotype was detected a few times. This chain uses TRBV7-2 with TRBJ1-2, with unresolved D. The V gene lost 1 base and the J gene lost 7 bases, with 13 bases spanning the gap. The CDR3 has 14 residues. The V gene's germline CDR1 is SGHTA and CDR2 FQGNSA. DNA of the CDR3: TGTGCCAGCAGCTTAGGCAGACCTAAGGGTGGCTACACCTTC. As protein: CASSLGRPKGGYTF.

This clonotype was detected only a few times. The chain has TRBV27 and TRBJ2-2; the D is unclear. CDR1 is MNHEY and CDR2 is SMNVEV in the germline V gene (reference sequence). V was clipped by 6 bases and J by 2 bases, with 10 bases between them. This CDR3 is 14 amino acids long. The CDR3 DNA follows: TGTGCCAGCAGCCGCGACGTCAACACCGGGGAGCTGTTTTTT. Amino acid sequence: CASSRDVNTGELFF.

The rearrangement uses TRBV27 and TRBJ2-4; a possible D gene is TRBD1 (5 bases). This CDR3 spans 17 amino acids. Between the trimmed V and J ends, which lost 2 bases and 0 bases, there was a span of 14 bases. Germline V gives CDR1 MNHEY, CDR2 SMNVEV (reference sequence). The CDR3: CASSLNQGDSAKNIQYF. CDR3 in DNA: TGTGCCAGCAGTTTAAACCAGGGTGATTCAGCCAAAAACATTCAGTACTTC.

This clonotype has a count of ten or more. The V gene is TRBV11-2, the J gene TRBJ2-5; D is undetermined. Germline CDR1 SGHAT, CDR2 FQNNGV. Trimming stripped 5 bases from V and 5 bases from J, with 12 bases between. The CDR3 has 13 residues. CDR3 sequence (DNA): TGTGCCAGCAGCCCACCCTACTCGGAGACCCAGTACTTC. This sequence encodes CASSPPYSETQYF.

This clonotype was seen more than once but under ten times. CDR3 sequence: CASIHSGLAGAYEQFF. For the CDR3, the DNA is TGTGCCAGTATCCACTCGGGGCTAGCGGGAGCCTATGAGCAGTTCTTC. The V gene is TRBV19, the J gene TRBJ2-1, with 10 bases lining up with TRBD2. The V segment lost 7 bases and the J segment 8 bases; nucleotides outside the gene matches: 14. Germline CDR1 and CDR2: LNHDA and SQIVND (reference sequence). The CDR3 length is 16 residues.

This clonotype was picked up a small number of times. The gene calls are TRBV5-1 and TRBJ2-4; D not resolved. There are 13 residues in the CDR3. Germline CDR1 reads SGHRS; CDR2 reads YFSETQ. Trimming shortened V by 1 base and J by 8 bases, and 10 bases separated the two germline ends. CDR3 nucleotide sequence: TGCGCCAGCAGCTTGCCTAGTATGGACATTCAGTACTTC. This codes for CASSLPSMDIQYF. The full variable domain, its missing parts supplied by reference TRBV5-1 and TRBJ2-4, is KAGVTQTPRYLIKTRGQQVTLSCSPISGHRSVSWYQQTPGQGLQFLFEYFSETQRNKGNFPGRFSGRQFSNSRSEMNVSTLELGDSALYLCASSLPSMDIQYFGAGTRLSVL.

The V call is TRBV7-9, the J call TRBJ2-3; perhaps TRBD2 as D (5 bases). Germline V gives CDR1 SEHNR, CDR2 FQNEAQ (reference sequence). This CDR3 spans 17 amino acids. The germline V and J ends were trimmed by 8 bases and 1 base, with 22 bases remaining between them. CDR3 protein: CASGRIPDSRRTDTQYF. The CDR3 nucleotides are TGTGCCAGCGGCCGAATCCCGGACTCCCGGCGCACAGATACGCAGTATTTT.

The gene calls are TRBV7-2 and TRBJ2-5; D may match TRBD1 or TRBD2 (5 bases each). V lost 3 bases to trimming and J lost 4 bases, with 18 bases between them. Germline V gene lookup returns CDR1 SGHTA and CDR2 FQGNSA. CDR3 size: 16 residues. This CDR3 reads CASSFGRGVISETQYF. CDR3 bases: TGTGCCAGCAGCTTTGGCAGAGGGGTGATCTCAGAGACCCAGTACTTC.

The chain carries TRBV12-3 or TRBV12-4 and TRBJ2-5; the D call may be TRBD1 or TRBD2 (5 bases each). The CDR3 totals 11 residues. Trimming cost V 5 bases and J 9 bases, with 10 bases left between them. CDR3 nucleotide sequence: TGTGCCAGCAGTCGGTTGGGGGCCCAGTACTTC. Amino acids: CASSRLGAQYF.

In its sample, this clonotype was seen many times. This chain links TRBV29-1 with TRBJ1-2; no clear D. CDR3 length: 14 amino acids. Per the germline V gene, CDR1 is SQVTM and CDR2 is ANQGSEA. The germline V and J ends were trimmed by 5 bases and 0 bases, with 13 bases remaining between them. CDR3 nucleotides: TGCAGCGTTTTGGTGCCCGAAGCTAACTATGGCTACACCTTC. Amino acids: CSVLVPEANYGYTF.

This clonotype was counted ten times or more. The genes are TRBV9 and TRBJ2-7; TRBD1 is a possible D gene (5 bases). Germline CDR1 and CDR2: SGDLS and YYNGEE. V gave up 4 bases and J gave up 3 bases, with 14 bases separating them. CDR3 size: 14 residues. CDR3 DNA sequence: TGTGCCAGCAGCCCCCGACAGAATTTCTACGAGCAGTACTTC. Protein: CASSPRQNFYEQYF.

This chain joins TRBV6-1 and TRBJ1-4; D is uncertain. Per germline, CDR1 MNHNS and CDR2 SASEGT. The V gene lost 8 bases and the J gene lost 1 base, with 17 bases spanning the gap. The CDR3 has 16 amino acids. DNA for the CDR3: TGTGCCAGCGGGGATAGCCGTTCGAGAACTAATGAAAAACTGTTTTTT. Protein: CASGDSRSRTNEKLFF.

The rearrangement links TRBV12-3 or TRBV12-4 to TRBJ1-2; D remains unclear. V lost 5 bases and J lost 8, with 15 bases in between. The CDR3 has 13 amino acids. CDR3 loop: CASSPGQERGYTF. The CDR3 DNA follows: TGTGCCAGCAGTCCGGGCCAAGAGAGGGGCTACACCTTC.

The gene calls are TRBV19 and TRBJ2-7; 11 bases line up with TRBD2. In germline, CDR1 is LNHDA, CDR2 SQIVND (reference sequence). The CDR3 spans 13 residues. V shed 6 bases and J 7 bases; nucleotides not matched to a gene: 5. CDR3 protein: CASRVLAGGEQYF. The CDR3, as DNA: TGTGCCAGTAGGGTCCTAGCGGGAGGTGAGCAGTACTTC.

This clonotype was counted only a few times. The chain combines TRBV11-2 with TRBJ2-3, with a possible D match to TRBD1 (5 bases). V lost 0 bases, J lost 2 bases, and 15 bases lay in between. Germline loops: CDR1 SGHAT, CDR2 FQNNGV. This CDR3 has 17 residues. The CDR3 sequence: CASSLDSQARNTDTQYF. The CDR3 DNA reads TGTGCCAGCAGCTTAGACTCACAGGCGAGAAACACAGATACGCAGTATTTT. Full variable domain (missing parts from reference TRBV11-2 and TRBJ2-3): EAGVAQSPRYKIIEKRQSVAFWCNPISGHATLYWYQQILGQGPKLLIQFQNNGVVDDSQLPKDRFSAERLKGVDSTLKIQPAKLEDSAVYLCASSLDSQARNTDTQYFGPGTRLTVL.

The genes are TRBV3-1 and TRBJ2-1, with 10 bases aligning to TRBD2. The V segment lost 0 bases and the J segment 4 bases; nucleotides outside the gene matches: 9. CDR1 is LGHDT, CDR2 YNNKEL, per germline (reference sequence). The CDR3 has 18 amino acids. CDR3 sequence: CASSQDLSGRGLYNEQFF. The DNA of the CDR3 is TGTGCCAGCAGCCAAGATCTGAGCGGGAGGGGTTTATACAATGAGCAGTTCTTC.

This clonotype has just a few counts. The chain couples TRBV5-1 to TRBJ2-1; D might be TRBD1 or TRBD2, each matching 5 bases. V lost 5 bases and J lost 2, with 14 bases in between. This CDR3 has 15 amino acids. Germline V CDR1 and CDR2: SGHRS, YFSETQ. CDR3 DNA: TGCGCCAGCAGTTCCGGGACGCAGACCTACAATGAGCAGTTCTTC. Its translation: CASSSGTQTYNEQFF.

This chain joins TRBV3-1 and TRBJ2-1, with unresolved D. With 0 bases removed from V and 16 bases from J, the gap between germline ends came to 13 bases. Looked up from germline, CDR1 is LGHDT and CDR2 is YNNKEL (reference sequence). CDR3 length: 12 amino acids. This CDR3 reads CASSQDHRVTFF. CDR3 coding DNA: TGTGCCAGCAGCCAAGATCATAGAGTAACTTTCTTC.

In its sample, this clonotype was seen many times. The chain combines TRBV5-8 with TRBJ1-2; D perhaps matches TRBD1 (6 bases). CDR3 length: 14 residues. Germline V gene sequence: CDR1 SGHTS, CDR2 YDEGEE. V lost 5 bases and J lost 4, with 15 bases in between. This chain's CDR3 is CASRFDRRIYGYTF. For the CDR3, the DNA is TGTGCCAGCAGATTCGACAGGCGGATCTATGGCTACACCTTC.

This clonotype occurred many times. The chain recombines TRBV3-2 with TRBJ2-1. TRBV3-2 is assigned pseudogene status. The CDR3 extends over 15 amino acids. In DNA, the CDR3 is TGTGCCAGCAGCCAAGATGGAGACGCTTACAATGAGCAGTTCTTC. It is translated as CASSQDGDAYNEQFF.

The V gene is TRBV7-9, the J gene TRBJ2-1; D might be TRBD2 (6 bases). This CDR3 contains 16 residues. From germline, CDR1 is SEHNR and CDR2 FQNEAQ (reference sequence). The V end was cut by 8 bases, the J end by 0 bases, with 17 bases between. CDR3 nucleotides: TGTGCCAGCTCTGATCCGGGACTGAGCTCCTACAATGAGCAGTTCTTC. As protein: CASSDPGLSSYNEQFF.

The rearrangement joins TRBV2 to TRBJ2-5; no definite D call. Trimming removed 5 bases from V and 0 bases from J, with 19 bases in between. Germline CDR1 is SNHLY and CDR2 is FYNNEI. The CDR3 sequence is 17 residues long. The CDR3 DNA reads TGTGCCAGCAGTACGAGCAGCCGAAGACCAAACCAAGAGACCCAGTACTTC. Protein product: CASSTSSRRPNQETQYF.

The sample holds one count of this clonotype. The rearrangement joins TRBV7-9 to TRBJ2-1, with TRBD1 identical over 7 bases. Trimming took 4 bases from V and 16 from J; bases not matched to a gene: 16. The CDR3 contains 14 residues. Germline CDR1 is SEHNR and CDR2 is FQNEAQ (reference sequence). The CDR3 region is CASSSRGDREPKFF. For the CDR3, the DNA is TGTGCCAGCAGCTCAAGGGGAGACAGGGAACCCAAATTCTTC. Together with reference TRBV7-9 and TRBJ2-1, the CDR3 gives the full variable domain: DTGVSQNPRHKITKRGQNVTFRCDPISEHNRLYWYRQTLGQGPEFLTYFQNEAQLEKSRLLSDRFSAERPKGSFSTLEIQRTEQGDSAMYLCASSSRGDREPKFFGPGTRLTVL.